This TCR beta chain comes out of a study of human T cells and chemical hapten exposure. On the study more broadly: Among samples, TCR yields varied mainly because of small differences in pooled library volume.

Stated time point: pre-sensitization, week 0. This sample's treatment: therapeutic diphenylcyclopropenone sensitization with weekly scalp DPC. This clonotype was recorded many times. TCRdb called the RACE reads again in MiXCR, with one record for every CDR3 protein. The sample lists about 110,000 distinct CDR3 sequences, 9.5% to 15% occurring once. CDR1 and CDR2 (germline): ENHRY, SYGVKD. The J segment lost 4 bases and the V segment lost 5 bases, leaving 10 bases of the junction unmatched. CDR3 length: 16 amino acids. This TCR was recovered from a woman aged 50 to 60 with alopecia areata. Some clones in this sample may be carry-over from other donors' samples. V and J are TRBV10-3 and TRBJ2-2, with 7 positions matching TRBD1. The material sequenced was whole blood, taken in connection with sensitization to the hapten diphenylcyclopropenone (DPC). CDR3 region: CAISSTGALGTGELFF. Written as DNA, the CDR3 is TGTGCCATCAGTTCTACAGGGGCCTTGGGCACCGGGGAGCTGTTTTTT.